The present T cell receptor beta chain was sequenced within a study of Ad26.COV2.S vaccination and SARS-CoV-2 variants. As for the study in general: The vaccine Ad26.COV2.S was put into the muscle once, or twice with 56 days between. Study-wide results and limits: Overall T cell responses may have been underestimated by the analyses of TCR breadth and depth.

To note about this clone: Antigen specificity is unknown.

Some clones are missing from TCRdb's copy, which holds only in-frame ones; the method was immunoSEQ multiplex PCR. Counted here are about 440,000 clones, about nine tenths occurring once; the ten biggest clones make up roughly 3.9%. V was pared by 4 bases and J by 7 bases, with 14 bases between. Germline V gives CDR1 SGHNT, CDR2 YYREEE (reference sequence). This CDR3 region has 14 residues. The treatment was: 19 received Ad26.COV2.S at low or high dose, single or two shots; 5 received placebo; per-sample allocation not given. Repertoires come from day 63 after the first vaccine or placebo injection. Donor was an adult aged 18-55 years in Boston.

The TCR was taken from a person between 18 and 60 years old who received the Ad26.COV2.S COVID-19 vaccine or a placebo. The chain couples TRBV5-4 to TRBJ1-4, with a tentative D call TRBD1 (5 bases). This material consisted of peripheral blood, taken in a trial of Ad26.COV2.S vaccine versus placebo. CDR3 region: CASSPQGVPEKLFF. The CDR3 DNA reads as TGTGCCAGCAGCCCCCAGGGCGTTCCTGAAAAACTGTTTTTT.